Listed below are T cell receptor beta chains from one sample, sequenced in a study of T cells after posttransplantation cyclophosphamide. The repertoire was sequenced with immunoSEQ multiplex PCR; TCRdb's copy has only in-frame clones and lacks some. The table shows about 20,000 clones, with about nine tenths occurring only once. The material was PBMCs, obtained after allogeneic stem cell transplant with posttransplant cyclophosphamide. The receptors come from a female patient between 35 and 55 years old who received an allogeneic stem cell transplant from a related donor, was CMV-positive, and had no GVHD. Some T cells may arise from the graft donor. CDR3s include the opening cysteine and the closing phenylalanine or tryptophan. D genes are given only for firm matches. Rows may omit the clone size; those that give it use once, few, many or a size class.

v_gene	abundance	j_gene	d_gene	CDR3nt	CDR3aa
TRBV19	-	TRBJ2-3	TRBD2	TGTGCCAGTAGTATAGTTTCACTAGCGGGAGACCTAATTAGCACAGATACGCAGTATTTT	CASSIVSLAGDLISTDTQYF
TRBV28	-	TRBJ2-1	TRBD2	TGTGCCAGCAGTTTGCCCCCCTCTCCCGGGACTAGCGGGAGGAGATGGATGAATGAGCAGTTCTTC	CASSLPPSPGTSGRRWMNEQFF
TRBV30	-	TRBJ2-2	TRBD2	TGTGCCTGGAGGGAAGGACTAGCGGGAGGGGAGTGGCTGTTTTTT	CAWREGLAGGEWLFF
TRBV27	once	TRBJ2-1	TRBD2	TGTGCCAGCAGTAAACAAGGCGGGAGCACCCTTAGGAATGAGCAGTTCTTC	CASSKQGGSTLRNEQFF
TRBV19	-	TRBJ1-1	TRBD1	TGTGCCAGTGAGACAGGGGGAGTTCCAGTTGAAGCTTTCTTT	CASETGGVPVEAFF
TRBV28	-	TRBJ1-2	-	TGTGCCAGCAGTCTCCCCCTTGGGGGCGCTAACTATGGCTACACCTTC	CASSLPLGGANYGYTF
TRBV15	-	TRBJ2-1	TRBD2	TGTGCCACCAAGGGAGGGCGGGGTAGCAATGAGCAGTTCTTC	CATKGGRGSNEQFF
TRBV2	-	TRBJ1-1	-	TGTGCCAGCAGTGAAGCGCTTGGCGGCACTGAAGCTTTCTTT	CASSEALGGTEAFF
TRBV28	-	TRBJ2-7	-	TGTGCCAGCAGTTTCCCTAGAAGCGAGCAGTACTTC	CASSFPRSEQYF
TRBV7-9	once	TRBJ1-4	TRBD1	TGTGCCAGCAGTCTCAAGGGACAGGGAGGGGAAAAACTGTTTTTT	CASSLKGQGGEKLFF
TRBV7-8	-	TRBJ2-5	TRBD1	TGTGCCAGCAGCCGGAGGAACAGGGGGCGCGAGACCCAGTACTTC	CASSRRNRGRETQYF
TRBV27	once	TRBJ2-2	-	TGTGCCAGCAGTTTACGGGACTCGGGGAACACCGGGGAGCTGTTTTTT	CASSLRDSGNTGELFF
TRBV7-2	-	TRBJ2-7	TRBD2	TGTGCCAGCAGCTCTCTTAGCGGGAGGGCCGGCGAGCAGTACTTC	CASSSLSGRAGEQYF
TRBV19	-	TRBJ1-2	-	TGTGCCAGTAGTATAGGCGACAACCTCTTTAACTATGGCTACACCTTC	CASSIGDNLFNYGYTF
TRBV6-6	-	TRBJ1-5	TRBD1	TGTGCCAGCAGTTACTTGGGACAGTCCCAGCATTTT	CASSYLGQSQHF
TRBV28	-	TRBJ2-7	TRBD1	TGTGCCAGCAGAAGCCCGGGACAGGGGGCCAACGAGCAGTACTTC	CASRSPGQGANEQYF
TRBV19	medium-sized	TRBJ1-1	TRBD1	TGTGCCAGTAGTAATGCCGACAGGGGGCACACTGAAGCTTTCTTT	CASSNADRGHTEAFF
TRBV7-9	once	TRBJ2-1	-	TGTGCCAGCAGCTTAGTGGGAGCATCCAACAATGAGCAGTTCTTC	CASSLVGASNNEQFF
TRBV18	-	TRBJ2-1	-	TGTGCCAGCTCAAGGGGAAGGGACAAATCCTACAATGAGCAGTTCTTC	CASSRGRDKSYNEQFF
TRBV28	few	TRBJ2-5	TRBD2	TGTGCCAGCAGTTTTTTTGCAGCGGGAGCGGGGGAGACCCAGTACTTC	CASSFFAAGAGETQYF
TRBV29-1	-	TRBJ2-1	-	TGCAGCGCCGGGATTTCAAGTTCCTACAATGAGCAGTTCTTC	CSAGISSSYNEQFF
TRBV27	-	TRBJ2-1	TRBD2	TGTGCCAGCAGTTCCTACCCGGGACTATCCAATGAGCAGTTCTTC	CASSSYPGLSNEQFF
TRBV4-2	-	TRBJ2-5	-	TGTGCCAGCAGCCAAGGAGATCAAGAGACCCAGTACTTC	CASSQGDQETQYF
TRBV29-1	-	TRBJ2-7	-	TGCAGCGTTAAAAGAGACAGTTGGAACGAGCAGTACTTC	CSVKRDSWNEQYF
TRBV30	-	TRBJ1-5	-	TGTGCCTGGAGTGTACAGGACGCCGGCAATCAGCCCCAGCATTTT	CAWSVQDAGNQPQHF
TRBV6-5	-	TRBJ2-7	-	TGTGCCAGCAGTTACTCCGCGACAGTAACTTCCTACGAGCAGTACTTC	CASSYSATVTSYEQYF
TRBV2	-	TRBJ2-1	TRBD2	TGTGCCAGCACCGTTAGGTCTAGCGGCCACAATGAGCAGTTCTTC	CASTVRSSGHNEQFF
TRBV10-3	few	TRBJ2-7	-	TGTGCCATAGCTTCCAGTGGGAGAGGCACCTACGAGCAGTACTTC	CAIASSGRGTYEQYF
TRBV27	-	TRBJ1-1	TRBD1	TGTGCCAGCAGTTTATCAGTCCAGGGGGCGACTGAAGCTTTCTTT	CASSLSVQGATEAFF
TRBV21-1	-	TRBJ2-3	-	TGTGCCATCATTCTAGGGACTAGCGGATACACAGATACGCAGTATTTT	CAIILGTSGYTDTQYF
TRBV6-1	-	TRBJ1-1	-	TGTGCCAGCAGTGAACGTGAGGGTACTGAAGCTTTCTTT	CASSEREGTEAFF
TRBV28	-	TRBJ1-1	-	TGTGCCAGCTACCGGGACATAGTATATACTGAAGCTTTCTTT	CASYRDIVYTEAFF
TRBV18	-	TRBJ2-1	-	TGTGCCAGCTCCCTCCTGGCGGGTCCCTCCTTTTCCTACAATGAGCAGTTCTTC	CASSLLAGPSFSYNEQFF
TRBV9	-	TRBJ1-2	-	TGTGCCAGCAGCGTGGAGGGGTTAAACTATGGCTACACCTTC	CASSVEGLNYGYTF
TRBV28	-	TRBJ2-7	TRBD2	TGTGCCATCCCGATAATGCCGGCGGGAGGGCCCAGCGAGCAGTACTTC	CAIPIMPAGGPSEQYF
TRBV18	once	TRBJ2-7	TRBD2	TGTGCCAGCTCCAATAGCGGGAGAACCTACGAGCAGTACTTC	CASSNSGRTYEQYF
TRBV6-1	-	TRBJ1-2	-	TGTGCCAGCAGTTTGGGGCCCCTGGACGGCTACACCTTC	CASSLGPLDGYTF
TRBV9	few	TRBJ1-3	-	TGTGCCAGCACCTCTGGAGGGGCTGGAAACACCATATATTTT	CASTSGGAGNTIYF
TRBV2	-	TRBJ2-1	TRBD2	TGTGCCATCGTCCCCCCCTCGGGAGGGCCTAGTGAGCAGTTCTTC	CAIVPPSGGPSEQFF
TRBV10-3	few	TRBJ1-5	-	TGTGCCATCAGCGCGTTTAGCAATCAGCCCCAGCATTTT	CAISAFSNQPQHF
TRBV6-1	-	TRBJ1-1	-	TGTGCCAGCATCAGAACAGGTTACGCTGAAGCTTTCTTT	CASIRTGYAEAFF
TRBV6-1	few	TRBJ2-1	TRBD1	TGTGCCAGCAGTGAAGCGGGACAGGGGTCAAATGAGCAGTTCTTC	CASSEAGQGSNEQFF
TRBV29-1	-	TRBJ2-3	-	TGCAGCGTTGACGGCGGTATTAGCACAGATACGCAGTATTTT	CSVDGGISTDTQYF
TRBV5-1	-	TRBJ2-7	TRBD1	TGCGCCAGCAGCTTGGCGGGACAGTCCTACGAGCAGTACTTC	CASSLAGQSYEQYF
TRBV28	-	TRBJ2-7	TRBD2	TGTGCCACCCAGTTCGACACTAGCGGGAGAGAGTACTTC	CATQFDTSGREYF
TRBV5-1	-	TRBJ2-5	TRBD2	TGCGCCAGCAGCCCGACTAGCGGGAGGGAGTATTGGGAGACCCAGTACTTC	CASSPTSGREYWETQYF
TRBV10-3	few	TRBJ2-2	-	TGTGCCATCAGTGTAAAACAGGGCCCGCCCGGGGGGGAGCTGTTTTTT	CAISVKQGPPGGELFF
TRBV10-3	-	TRBJ2-3	-	TGTGCCATCAGTGGGGCGGGGTTGGCCGGCACAGATACGCAGTATTTT	CAISGAGLAGTDTQYF
TRBV29-1	-	TRBJ1-4	-	TGCAGCGTTGAGGGCAGACGACGTCCAACTAATGAAAAACTGTTTTTT	CSVEGRRRPTNEKLFF
TRBV30	once	TRBJ1-5	TRBD1	TGTGCCTGGAGTGAGGGGGCAGGGGGCAATCAGCCCCAGCATTTT	CAWSEGAGGNQPQHF
TRBV30	-	TRBJ2-2	-	TGTGCCTGGGTTTGGAGGGCCGGGGAGCTGTTTTTT	CAWVWRAGELFF
TRBV27	few	TRBJ1-1	-	TGTGCCAGCAGCTCCCTGGAGGTTAACACTGAAGCTTTCTTT	CASSSLEVNTEAFF
TRBV15	-	TRBJ1-2	TRBD1	TGTGCCACCTCCAGCTCTCAGGGGGCAGGGGGCGGCTACACCTTC	CATSSSQGAGGGYTF
TRBV30	-	TRBJ1-4	-	TGTGCCTGGAGTGTACGGACAGTTCCAACTAATGAAAAACTGTTTTTT	CAWSVRTVPTNEKLFF
TRBV28	-	TRBJ1-5	-	TGTGCCAGCACCTATAGCAATCAGCCCCAGCATTTT	CASTYSNQPQHF
TRBV30	-	TRBJ2-7	-	TGTGCCTGGAGTGTAGTCAGTATCCCCTACGAGCAGTACTTC	CAWSVVSIPYEQYF